This T cell receptor beta chain appears in the sequencing data of a study of cytomegalovirus exposure and HLA in healthy donors. Study details: The study's early data release held some 85 million unique TCRs from HLA-typed donors.

Germline CDR1 and CDR2: SGHAT and FQNNGV. The CDR3 sequence is 14 residues long. V lost 5 bases and J lost 2, with 11 bases in between. Though nominally healthy at sampling, donors likely had unrecorded immune exposures. Primers: 60 Vbeta forward and 13 Jbeta reverse. Only in-frame clones appear in the TCRdb table, and some are missing; sequencing was by immunoSEQ multiplex PCR. Of about 190,000 clones listed, around 78% are singletons. The source material was PBMCs. The TCR originated in a woman in her thirties in good health and CMV-seropositive. The chain carries TRBV11-2 and TRBJ2-3; D might be TRBD1 (5 bases). The CDR3 DNA is TGTGCCAGCAGCATAAGACAGAACACAGATACGCAGTATTTT. It is translated as CASSIRQNTDTQYF.